This TCR beta chain was observed in a study of naive and memory T cell subsets. Both TRBC1 and TRBC2 were covered by a beta constant-region primer of two equimolar oligonucleotides. Ligated cDNA was amplified by four rounds of PCR with nested alpha and beta constant-region primers and SP2. TCRdb recomputed calls from the UMI-ligation and nested PCR reads with MiXCR, one row per CDR3 protein. The sample has fewer than 30,000 distinct CDR3 sequences; roughly 10% are singletons. This CDR3 has 15 residues. Trimming took 1 base from V and 5 from J; bases not matched to a gene: 4. Germline V CDR1 and CDR2: KGHSH, LQKENI.

The J gene is TRBJ1-4, the V gene TRBV18; 7 nucleotides agree with TRBD1. Sequencing was performed on effector memory CD4+ T cells from blood. Subset denoted: effector memory, CD45RA- CD27-. This TCR derives from a human donor in good health. Here the CDR3 DNA reads TGTGCCAGCTCACCACTGGGACAGACGAATGAAAAACTGTTTTTT. It specifies CASSPLGQTNEKLFF.